This is a list of T cell receptor beta chains from one sample in a study of control samples from healthy donors and cancer patients. TCRdb's copy holds only in-frame clones and misses some; the assay was immunoSEQ multiplex PCR. The sample lists approximately 70,000 clones, roughly 89% seen once, with around 19% in the top ten. The sequencing input was PBMCs. Every receptor here comes from a man aged 60 to 75 with lung cancer. CDR3s include the opening cysteine and the closing phenylalanine or tryptophan. Fields, in order: J gene, V gene, CDR3 protein.

TRBJ2-2,TRBV9,CASSVGSGQSNTGELFF
TRBJ1-1,TRBV2,CASGPESTEAFF
TRBJ1-1,TRBV27,CASSFRQTNTEAFF
TRBJ2-6,TRBV13,CASSHRDRGSGANVLTF
TRBJ2-1,TRBV6-1,CASSEAGRGRVERFF
TRBJ1-6,TRBV9,CASSVEPIPSYNSPLHF
TRBJ2-3,TRBV24-1,CATSDFTGGSTDTQYF
TRBJ2-1,TRBV6-1,CASSEWVGSGRMLF
TRBJ2-7,TRBV2,CASKAVAYEQYF
TRBJ2-1,TRBV29-1,CSVEAQGPMDYNEQFF
TRBJ2-6,TRBV4-1,CASSQERFGANVLTF
TRBJ1-6,TRBV9,CASSGSTGVNSPLHF
TRBJ2-2,TRBV4-1,CASSQDLGGAGELFF
TRBJ2-4,TRBV25-1,CASSDNRETNIQYF
TRBJ1-1,TRBV6-5,CASRSNTEAFF
TRBJ1-4,TRBV6-5,CASSYESFNEKLFF
TRBJ1-6,TRBV5-1,CASSSAGHDNSPLHF
TRBJ1-2,TRBV9,CASSRRDREYGYTF
TRBJ2-1,TRBV4-2,CASSQVTSGGFGGEQFF
TRBJ2-5,TRBV11-3,CASRHRGGETQYF
TRBJ1-5,TRBV24-1,CATSDGGRSQPQHF
TRBJ2-2,TRBV3-1/TRBV3-2,CASSQVSRKVTGELFF
TRBJ2-6,TRBV24-1,CATSDRKLGQSGANVLTF
TRBJ2-1,TRBV9,CASSAPGGTSYNEQFF
TRBJ1-2,TRBV3-1/TRBV3-2,CASSQGGVYGYTF
TRBJ2-3,TRBV7-6,CASSLDAGAKSDTQYF
TRBJ1-5,TRBV30,CAWSLQGDGPQHF
TRBJ1-6,TRBV5-6,CASSKGVGSPLHF
TRBJ1-4,TRBV13,CASRLRRGTNEKLFF
TRBJ2-5,TRBV5-1,CASSQAGTGQETQYF
TRBJ1-5,TRBV6-4,CAMDAAVRGGNQPQHF
TRBJ2-2,TRBV6-5,CASRTGIATGELFF
TRBJ1-2,TRBV6-5,CASSQDLWGYGYTF
TRBJ1-2,TRBV18,CASSASQLSYGYTF
TRBJ2-5,TRBV18,CASSPPGMNQETQYF
TRBJ2-2,TRBV10-2,CASSGEDRGPNTGELFF
TRBJ2-7,TRBV7-9,CASSLAPSPIYEQYF
TRBJ2-5,TRBV12-5,CASGLDSPGGRETQYF
TRBJ2-3,TRBV18,CATRGDGVSPDTQYF
TRBJ1-2,TRBV12-5,CASALTGTDYTF
TRBJ2-5,TRBV18,CASSSPGGDEETQYF
TRBJ2-3,TRBV9,CASSVTGGVSTDTQYF
TRBJ1-5,TRBV2,CASSSGWVQPQHF
TRBJ2-5,TRBV24-1,CATSDFSSGPQETQYF
TRBJ2-2,TRBV7-7,CASSSTAGTDITGELFF
TRBJ2-1,TRBV5-1,CASTSGGAGYNEQFF
TRBJ2-5,TRBV7-2,CASSPTSGAWETQYF
TRBJ1-4,TRBV12-3/TRBV12-4,CASRASLNEKLFF
TRBJ2-4,TRBV27,CASSYSSAKNIQYF
TRBJ2-3,TRBV9,CASSARTGDTDTQYF
TRBJ1-3,TRBV16,CASSPRQESSGNTIYF